This TCR beta chain was recovered during a study of cytomegalovirus exposure and HLA in healthy donors. Points on this clone: Its matching antigen is unknown.

In germline, CDR1 is SGHRS, CDR2 YFSETQ. This CDR3 spans 18 amino acids. The V gene end was trimmed by 0 bases and the J gene end by 7 bases; junction bases not matched to a gene: 15. Overall study results and limits: The study recorded 150 to 200 TCR beta chains that were cytomegalovirus-associated. Fewer N-insertions than the roughly 670-donor mean were reportedly shown by an Asian-associated ancestry cluster in a later analysis.

PCR was performed using 60 Vbeta and 13 Jbeta primers. Profiled with immunoSEQ multiplex PCR; TCRdb holds only in-frame clones, not every one. Its table lists about 88,000 clones. The TCR comes from a girl under 18 in good health and CMV-seropositive. Sequencing input: PBMCs. The chain uses TRBV5-1 and TRBJ2-2, with 7 nucleotides matching TRBD2. DNA for the CDR3: TGCGCCAGCAGCTTGGCAGGGTACGACGGGGGGTTTGGCGGGGAGCTGTTTTTT. Its translation: CASSLAGYDGGFGGELFF.